Sequencing of this T cell receptor (beta chain) was carried out in a study of T cells in Graves' hyperthyroidism and ophthalmopathy. TCR beta CDR3 regions were amplified from RNA. HTBI primers were employed in a first-round RT-PCR of the TCR CDR3. TCRdb itself ran the multiplex PCR reads through MiXCR, one entry per CDR3 protein. The data contain 700,000 or so distinct CDR3 sequences, more than 12% of them seen just once; the ten biggest clones take up around 12%. V was clipped by 2 bases and J by 5 bases; unmatched bases: 4. Germline V lookup: CDR1 MNHEY, CDR2 SVGAGI. This CDR3 is built from 14 residues. Ophthalmopathy patients showed a Clinical Activity Score of at least 3, NOSPECS grade of at least 4 and duration under 3 months. The authors obtained PBMCs from around 11 ml of fresh peripheral blood.

Specimen: blood. The clonotype originates from a woman between 45 and 60 years old with Graves' ophthalmopathy. The rearrangement links TRBV6-5 to TRBJ2-7; 9 nucleotides line up with TRBD1. CDR3 loop: CASSYRTGVDEQYF. CDR3 in DNA: TGTGCCAGCAGTTACCGGACAGGGGTGGACGAGCAGTACTTC.